This T cell receptor (beta chain) was profiled in a study of graft-versus-host responses after intestinal transplantation. Study results and caveats: After transplant, early declines in HvG clones were associated with peak levels of circulating GvH clones.

Profiled with immunoSEQ multiplex PCR; TCRdb holds only in-frame clones, not every one. The sample includes 1,500 to 2,000 clones, 38% of them seen just once. This CDR3 has 14 amino acids. Germline V gives CDR1 SGHVS, CDR2 FNYEAQ. Deletions cut 1 base from V and 3 bases from J, with 9 bases between. The culture paired approximately 200,000 irradiated violet-dye-labeled stimulators with approximately 200,000 CFSE-labeled responders. Once the reaction had ended, proliferating CFSE-low CD3+CD4+ and CD3+CD8+ responders were sorted. The clonotype originates from a human patient who was an organ donor for intestinal transplantation. This material consisted of alloreactive CD8+ T cells from a mixed lymphocyte reaction culture, taken before transplantation. Specified subset: CFSE-low proliferating T cells sorted from roughly six-day pre-transplant mixed lymphocyte reaction (GvH or HvG direction). The chain has TRBV7-6 and TRBJ1-2; the D gene is possibly TRBD1 (5 bases). CDR3 loop: CASSLGGLDYGYTF. The CDR3 coding sequence is TGTGCCAGCAGCTTAGGGGGACTAGACTATGGCTACACCTTC.